This is a list of T cell receptor beta chains from one sample in a study of monozygotic twins with inflammatory bowel disease. Reprocessing the 5' RACE reads, TCRdb reports a single entry for every CDR3 protein and omits DNA. The sample table includes fewer than 550,000 distinct CDR3 sequences. The material sequenced was blood. These receptors originate from a human donor with ulcerative colitis or Crohn's disease, or a healthy co-twin of an affected twin (not recorded which). CDR3s include the opening cysteine and the closing phenylalanine or tryptophan.

CDR3 length	V gene	J gene	CDR3 protein
16	TRBV10-3	TRBJ2-3	CAISESGTTGADTQYF
14	TRBV5-1	TRBJ2-7	CASSSIQGASEQYF
13	TRBV5-5	TRBJ2-7	CASSLGTDREQYF
15	TRBV20-1	TRBJ2-5	CSAARGETSQETQYF
15	TRBV7-6	TRBJ2-1	CASSGLAGGPNEQFF
13	TRBV20-1	TRBJ1-5	CSARRILGQPQHF
15	TRBV10-3	TRBJ2-2	CAISIPGDHTGELFF
13	TRBV6-5	TRBJ1-1	CASRITRNTEAFF
13	TRBV19	TRBJ2-1	CASSRTGSNEQFF
14	TRBV25-1	TRBJ2-2	CASRHDRDTGELFF
14	TRBV12-3/TRBV12-4	TRBJ2-1	CASREGQGYNEQFF
16	TRBV11-2	TRBJ1-3	CASSLGRVFSGNTIYF
14	TRBV4-3	TRBJ1-5	CARSQEKGVPPQHF
17	TRBV10-3	TRBJ2-3	CAISAGSGAGGTDTQYF
13	TRBV7-9	TRBJ1-6	CASSPDSNSPLHF
14	TRBV5-1	TRBJ2-2	CASSLPGDTGELFF
13	TRBV28	TRBJ2-3	CASTPQGADTQYF
16	TRBV3-1	TRBJ2-7	CASSQEAGTSPDEQYF
13	TRBV12-3/TRBV12-4	TRBJ2-7	CASSLKLSYEQYF
15	TRBV6-5	TRBJ2-2	CASSYSGQGSGELFF
17	TRBV5-1	TRBJ1-6	CASSLGDPSSYNSPLHF
14	TRBV6-6	TRBJ1-4	CASVRSGGDEKLFF